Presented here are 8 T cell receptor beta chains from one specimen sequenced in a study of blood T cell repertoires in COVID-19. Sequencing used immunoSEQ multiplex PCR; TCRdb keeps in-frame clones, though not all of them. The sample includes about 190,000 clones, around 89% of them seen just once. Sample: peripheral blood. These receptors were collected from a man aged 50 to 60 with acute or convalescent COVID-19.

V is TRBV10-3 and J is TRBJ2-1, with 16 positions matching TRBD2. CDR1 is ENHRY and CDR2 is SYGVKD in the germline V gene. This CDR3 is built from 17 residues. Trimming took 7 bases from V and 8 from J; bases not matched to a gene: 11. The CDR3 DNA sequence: TGTGCCATCAAGCACGATTACGGGACTAGCGGGGGGGATGAGCAGTTCTTC. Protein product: CAIKHDYGTSGGDEQFF.

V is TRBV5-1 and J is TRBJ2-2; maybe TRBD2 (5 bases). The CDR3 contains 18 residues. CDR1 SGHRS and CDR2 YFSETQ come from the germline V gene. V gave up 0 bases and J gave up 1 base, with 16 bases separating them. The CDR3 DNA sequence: TGCGCCAGCAGCTTGGTCTTACGGGGTTGGGAGAACACCGGGGAGCTGTTTTTT. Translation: CASSLVLRGWENTGELFF. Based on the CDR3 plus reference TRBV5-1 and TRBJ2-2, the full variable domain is KAGVTQTPRYLIKTRGQQVTLSCSPISGHRSVSWYQQTPGQGLQFLFEYFSETQRNKGNFPGRFSGRQFSNSRSEMNVSTLELGDSALYLCASSLVLRGWENTGELFFGEGSRLTVL.

Written as DNA, the CDR3 is TGTGCCAGCCACAGGGGGAGCCAAGAGACCCAGTACTTC. This sequence encodes CASHRGSQETQYF. V gene TRBV11-2 combines with J gene TRBJ2-5, with 8 nucleotides matching TRBD1. The CDR3 spans 13 residues. The junction had 3 bases not matched to a gene; V was cut back by 8 bases and J by 1 base. Germline V gene data show CDR1 as SGHAT and CDR2 as FQNNGV. The whole variable domain, filled in from reference TRBV11-2 and TRBJ2-5, reads EAGVAQSPRYKIIEKRQSVAFWCNPISGHATLYWYQQILGQGPKLLIQFQNNGVVDDSQLPKDRFSAERLKGVDSTLKIQPAKLEDSAVYLCASHRGSQETQYFGPGTRLLVL.

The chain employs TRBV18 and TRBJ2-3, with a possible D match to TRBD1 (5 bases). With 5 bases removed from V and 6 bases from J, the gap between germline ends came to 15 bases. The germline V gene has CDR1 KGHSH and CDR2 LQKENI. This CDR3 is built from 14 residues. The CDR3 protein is CASSASGAGDTQYF. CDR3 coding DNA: TGTGCCAGCTCAGCGTCAGGAGCAGGGGATACGCAGTATTTT.

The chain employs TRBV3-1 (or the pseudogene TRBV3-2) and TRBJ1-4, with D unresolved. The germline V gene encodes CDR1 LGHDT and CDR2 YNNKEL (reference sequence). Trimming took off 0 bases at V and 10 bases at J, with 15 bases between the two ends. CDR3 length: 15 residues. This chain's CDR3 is CASSQDVVVMRKLFF. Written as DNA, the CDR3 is TGTGCCAGCAGCCAAGACGTGGTGGTTATGAGAAAACTGTTTTTT.

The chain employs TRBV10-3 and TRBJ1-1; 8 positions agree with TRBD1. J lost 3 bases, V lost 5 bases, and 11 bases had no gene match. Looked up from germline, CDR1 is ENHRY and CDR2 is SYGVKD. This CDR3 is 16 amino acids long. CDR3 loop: CAISRGTGFRDTEAFF. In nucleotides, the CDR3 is TGTGCCATCAGTCGGGGGACAGGTTTTCGGGACACTGAAGCTTTCTTT.

CDR3 sequence: CASSPGRTEAFF. The CDR3 region has the DNA TGTGCCAGCAGTCCAGGGAGGACTGAAGCTTTCTTT. This chain joins TRBV12-3 or TRBV12-4 and TRBJ1-1; maybe TRBD1 (5 bases). Trimming removed 5 bases from V and 5 bases from J, with 9 bases in between. The CDR3 extends over 12 amino acids.

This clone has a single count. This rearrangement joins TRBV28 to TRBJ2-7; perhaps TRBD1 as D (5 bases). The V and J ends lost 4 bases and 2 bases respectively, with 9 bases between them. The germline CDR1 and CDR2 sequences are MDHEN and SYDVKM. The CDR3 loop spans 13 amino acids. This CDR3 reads CASSSAGTYEQYV. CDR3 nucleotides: TGTGCCAGCAGTTCAGCAGGGACCTACGAGCAGTACGTC.